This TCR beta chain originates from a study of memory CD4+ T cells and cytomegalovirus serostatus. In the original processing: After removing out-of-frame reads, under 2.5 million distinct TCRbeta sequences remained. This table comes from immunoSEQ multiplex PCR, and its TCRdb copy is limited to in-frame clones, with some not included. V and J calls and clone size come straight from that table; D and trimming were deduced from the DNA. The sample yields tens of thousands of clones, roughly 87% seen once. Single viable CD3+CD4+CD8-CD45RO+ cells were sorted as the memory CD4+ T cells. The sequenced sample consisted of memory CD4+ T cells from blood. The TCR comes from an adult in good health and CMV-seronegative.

CDR3 amino acids: CASRSGGPEETQYF. For the CDR3, the DNA is TGTGCAAGTCGCTCGGGGGGGCCGGAAGAGACCCAGTACTTC. This sequence joins TRBV12-2 and TRBJ2-5; no check of the table's D call, TRBD2, against the DNA was made. TRBV12-2 constitutes a pseudogene. The CDR3 totals 14 residues.